The clone carrying this TCR beta chain has a handful of counts. TCRdb passed the 5' RACE reads through MiXCR, listing each CDR3 protein once. The data show 55,000 to 65,000 distinct CDR3 sequences, roughly 17% seen once. Germline lookup yields CDR1 SGHTA and CDR2 FQGNSA. The CDR3 totals 15 residues. J gave up 3 bases and V 7 bases, and 9 bases lay outside the gene matches. This entry belongs to a study of T cells of healthy individuals. The chain joins TRBV7-2 to TRBJ2-5; TRBD2 matches 9 bases. The clonotype was recovered from a human donor in good health. CDR3 DNA sequence: TGTGCCAGCAACGGGGGGGCTAGCGGGGAAGAGACCCAGTACTTC. Translating gives CASNGGASGEETQYF.